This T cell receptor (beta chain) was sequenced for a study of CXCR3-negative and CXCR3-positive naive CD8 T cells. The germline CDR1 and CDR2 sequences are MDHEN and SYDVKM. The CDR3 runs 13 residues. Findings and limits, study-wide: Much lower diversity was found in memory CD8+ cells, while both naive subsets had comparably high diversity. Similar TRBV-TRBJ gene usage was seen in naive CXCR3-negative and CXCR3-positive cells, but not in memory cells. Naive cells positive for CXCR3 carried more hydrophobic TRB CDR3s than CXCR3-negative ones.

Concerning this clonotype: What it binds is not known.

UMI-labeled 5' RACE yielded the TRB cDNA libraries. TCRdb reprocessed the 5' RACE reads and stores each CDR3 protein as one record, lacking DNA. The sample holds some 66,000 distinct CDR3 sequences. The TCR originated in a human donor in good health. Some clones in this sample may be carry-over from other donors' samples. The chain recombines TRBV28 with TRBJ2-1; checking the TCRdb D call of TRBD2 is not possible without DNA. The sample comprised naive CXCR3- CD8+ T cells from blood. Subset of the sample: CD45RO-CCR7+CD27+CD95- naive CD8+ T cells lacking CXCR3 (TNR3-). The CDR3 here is CASSLWREDEQFF. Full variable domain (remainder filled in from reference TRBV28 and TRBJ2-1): DVKVTQSSRYLVKRTGEKVFLECVQDMDHENMFWYRQDPGLGLRLIYFSYDVKMKEKGDIPEGYSVSREKKERFSLILESASTNQTSMYLCASSLWREDEQFFGPGTRLTVL.